The 18 T cell receptor beta chains below all came from one sample that was sequenced in a study of T cell responses to AZD1222 COVID-19 vaccine. Produced via immunoSEQ multiplex PCR; TCRdb's table is partial and in-frame only. This sample yields over 150,000 clones, of which roughly nine tenths are seen a single time; around 3.5% belongs to the top ten. The source was peripheral blood, collected 28 days after the second AZD1222 dose. The receptors derive from an adult who received the AZD1222 COVID-19 vaccine.

The chain employs TRBV6-5 and TRBJ2-7; D call uncertain. V dropped 7 bases and J dropped 3 bases, with 13 bases sitting between them. The CDR3 length is 13 residues. CDR1 MNHEY and CDR2 SVGAGI come from the germline V gene. The CDR3 bases are TGTGCCAGCACCGACCGTAACGACTACGAGCAGTACTTC. Residues: CASTDRNDYEQYF.

The V gene is TRBV6-5, the J gene TRBJ2-3; D ambiguous. Germline V lookup: CDR1 MNHEY, CDR2 SVGAGI. V lost 8 bases to trimming and J lost 6 bases, with 15 bases between them. The CDR3 covers 13 residues. DNA of the CDR3: TGTGCCAGCTCAATGGCCCGTGGGGATACGCAGTATTTT. This gives the protein CASSMARGDTQYF.

This chain joins TRBV5-1 and TRBJ2-2; D ambiguous. Looked up from germline, CDR1 is SGHRS and CDR2 is YFSETQ. The V end lost 2 bases, the J end lost 4 bases, and 12 bases lay between the germline ends. The CDR3 is 15 amino acids. This chain's CDR3 is CASSFSGLGTGELFF. For the CDR3, the DNA is TGCGCCAGCAGCTTCTCCGGGCTTGGCACCGGGGAGCTGTTTTTT.

The chain is built from TRBV5-5 and TRBJ2-7, with D unresolved. Trimming left V 0 bases short and J 2 bases short, with 9 bases between. The CDR3 loop spans 14 amino acids. Germline loops: CDR1 SGHKS, CDR2 YYEKEE (reference sequence). The CDR3 nucleotides are TGTGCCAGCAGCTTGGAGGTGGGTCCCTACGAGCAGTACTTC. It encodes CASSLEVGPYEQYF.

V usage is TRBV25-1 and J usage is TRBJ1-6; D is unclear. Germline V gene sequence: CDR1 MGHDK, CDR2 SYGVNS. The CDR3 is 11 residues long. Trimming stripped 3 bases from V and 10 bases from J, with 4 bases between. The CDR3 DNA reads TGTGCCAGCAGTGACAGCTCACCCCTCCACTTT. Translation: CASSDSSPLHF.

This clone was seen more than once but under ten times. DNA for the CDR3: TGTGCCAGCAGCTTGGGGGGGATAACGGGAAGGGAGACCCAGTACTTC. This translates into CASSLGGITGRETQYF. The chain has TRBV5-4 and TRBJ2-5; D may be TRBD1 or TRBD2 (5 bases each). The CDR3 loop spans 16 amino acids. The V and J ends lost 0 bases and 5 bases respectively, with 17 bases between them. Germline V gene lookup returns CDR1 SGHNT and CDR2 YYREEE (reference sequence).

The genes are TRBV28 and TRBJ1-1, with a weak D call TRBD1 (5 bases). Deletions cut 1 base from V and 4 bases from J, with 10 bases between. CDR1 and CDR2 from the germline V gene are MDHEN and SYDVKM. CDR3 length equals 14 residues. CDR3 sequence (DNA): TGTGCCAGCAGTTTATCCGGGAGGGGCACTGAAGCTTTCTTT. Translating gives CASSLSGRGTEAFF.

The chain carries TRBV7-9 and TRBJ2-5; TRBD2 aligns across 10 bases. The V gene's germline CDR1 is SEHNR and CDR2 FQNEAQ (reference sequence). J lost 4 bases, V lost 5 bases, and 10 bases had no gene match. The CDR3 extends over 16 amino acids. The CDR3 loop reads CASSMGLALSGETQYF. The CDR3 DNA is TGTGCCAGCAGCATGGGACTAGCGCTAAGTGGAGAGACCCAGTACTTC.

The chain couples TRBV30 to TRBJ1-5, with a weak D call TRBD1 (5 bases). V lost 0 bases and J lost 6, with 6 bases in between. From germline, CDR1 is GTSNPN and CDR2 SVGIG (reference sequence). The CDR3 has 12 residues. For the CDR3, the DNA is TGTGCCTGGAGTGTGGGGGGTCAGCCCCAGCATTTT. Protein sequence: CAWSVGGQPQHF.

The chain uses TRBV4-1 and TRBJ2-7; 11 nucleotides agree with TRBD2. The CDR3 is 15 amino acids. Germline CDR1 MGHRA, CDR2 YSYEKL. With V trimmed by 1 base and J by 5 bases, 4 bases remained unmatched. CDR3 protein: CASSQGLAGLNEQYF. CDR3 coding DNA: TGCGCCAGCAGCCAAGGACTAGCGGGGCTGAACGAGCAGTACTTC.

This chain uses TRBV28 with TRBJ2-6, with D maybe TRBD1 (6 bases). Germline CDR1 is MDHEN and CDR2 is SYDVKM. The CDR3 spans 17 residues. V was trimmed by 4 bases and J by 0 bases, leaving 13 bases between them. For the CDR3, the DNA is TGTGCCAGCAGTTCCGCCGACAGGCTCTCTGGGGCCAACGTCCTGACTTTC. Translating it yields CASSSADRLSGANVLTF.

CDR3 in DNA: TGCGCCAGCAGCTTACGCGGGAGTAGTATTTTCGCGAACACCGGGGAGCTGTTTTTT. Encoded protein: CASSLRGSSIFANTGELFF. V usage is TRBV5-1 and J usage is TRBJ2-2; 7 bases fit TRBD2. The CDR3 is 19 residues long. Germline V gene data show CDR1 as SGHRS and CDR2 as YFSETQ. The V gene end was trimmed by 2 bases and the J gene end by 0 bases; junction bases not matched to a gene: 13.

This chain connects TRBV2 to TRBJ2-7; tentatively, D is TRBD1 (5 bases). The CDR3 is 11 residues long. V shed 8 bases and J shed 4 bases, with 9 bases lying between them. Germline loops: CDR1 SNHLY, CDR2 FYNNEI. The CDR3 nucleotides read TGTGCCAGCGGGGCCGCTTACGAGCAGTACTTC. Protein product: CASGAAYEQYF.

This sequence joins TRBV27 and TRBJ2-7; 7 bases agree with TRBD1. The germline CDR1 and CDR2 sequences are MNHEY and SMNVEV (reference sequence). This CDR3 contains 15 residues. J lost 1 base, V lost 3 bases, and 6 bases had no gene match. The CDR3 loop reads CASSFITGDSYEQYF. The CDR3 coding sequence is TGTGCCAGCAGTTTTATTACAGGGGATTCCTACGAGCAGTACTTC.

The rearrangement joins TRBV6-6 to TRBJ2-7; weak D call: TRBD2 (6 bases). Trimming removed 1 base from V and 2 bases from J, with 12 bases in between. The germline gives CDR1 MNHNY, CDR2 SVGAGI (reference sequence). The CDR3 is made up of 15 amino acids. CDR3 sequence reads: CASSYLGGTPYEQYF. The DNA of the CDR3 is TGTGCCAGCAGTTACTTGGGCGGGACCCCCTACGAGCAGTACTTC.

J is TRBJ2-3 and V is TRBV7-3; tentatively, D is TRBD1 or TRBD2 (6 bases each). Germline loops: CDR1 SGHTA, CDR2 FQGTGA. The CDR3 length is 17 residues. The V end lost 3 bases, the J end lost 5 bases, and 21 bases lay between the germline ends. The CDR3 region is CASSFSGARSMKDTQYF. CDR3 coding DNA: TGTGCCAGCAGCTTCTCGGGGGCGCGGTCTATGAAAGATACGCAGTATTTT.

V and J are TRBV10-2 and TRBJ1-5; no firm D call. The length of the CDR3 is 15 residues. Trimming removed 11 bases from V and 6 bases from J, with 23 bases in between. In germline, CDR1 is WSHSY, CDR2 SAAADI. CDR3 sequence: CAAVPDVSSGQPQHF. Here the CDR3 DNA reads TGCGCCGCCGTCCCCGATGTCAGCAGTGGTCAGCCCCAGCATTTT.

V is TRBV12-3 or TRBV12-4 and J is TRBJ2-7; possibly TRBD2 for D (5 bases). The CDR3 has 12 residues. V was clipped by 5 bases and J by 4 bases, with 9 bases between them. The CDR3 DNA sequence: TGTGCCAGCAGTCCCACGGGGTACGAGCAGTACTTC. This sequence encodes CASSPTGYEQYF.